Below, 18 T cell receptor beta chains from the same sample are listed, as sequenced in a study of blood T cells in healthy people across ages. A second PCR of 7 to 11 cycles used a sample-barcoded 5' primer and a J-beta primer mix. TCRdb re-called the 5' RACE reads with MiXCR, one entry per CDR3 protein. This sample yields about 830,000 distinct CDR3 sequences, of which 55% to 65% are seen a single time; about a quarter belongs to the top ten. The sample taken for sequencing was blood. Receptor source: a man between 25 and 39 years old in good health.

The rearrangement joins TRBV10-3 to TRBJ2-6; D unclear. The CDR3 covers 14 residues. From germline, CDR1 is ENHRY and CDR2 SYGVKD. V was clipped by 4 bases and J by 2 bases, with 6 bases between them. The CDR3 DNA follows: TGTGCCATCAGTGCTACTACTGGGGCCAACGTCCTGACTTTC. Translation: CAISATTGANVLTF.

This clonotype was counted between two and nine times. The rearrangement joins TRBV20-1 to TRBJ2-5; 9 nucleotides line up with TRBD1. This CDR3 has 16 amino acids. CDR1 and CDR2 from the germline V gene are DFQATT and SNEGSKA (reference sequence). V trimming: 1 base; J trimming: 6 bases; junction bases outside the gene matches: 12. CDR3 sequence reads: CSARAGQGTIKKTQYF. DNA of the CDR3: TGCAGTGCTAGAGCGGGACAGGGTACTATTAAAAAGACCCAGTACTTC.

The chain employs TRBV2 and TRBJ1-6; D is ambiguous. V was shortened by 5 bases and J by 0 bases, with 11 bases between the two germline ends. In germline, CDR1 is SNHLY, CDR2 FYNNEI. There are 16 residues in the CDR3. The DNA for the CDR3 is TGTGCCAGCAGTCCAAACATGCGCTCCTATAATTCACCCCTCCACTTT. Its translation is CASSPNMRSYNSPLHF.

In nucleotides, the CDR3 is TGTGCCAGCAGAGGGTACGGGGAGCTGTTTTTT. As protein: CASRGYGELFF. The genes are TRBV6-2 or TRBV6-3 and TRBJ2-2; D not resolved. Trimming removed 6 bases at V and 7 bases at J, with 6 bases between. The CDR3 extends over 11 amino acids. Germline V gives CDR1 MNHEY, CDR2 SVGEGT.

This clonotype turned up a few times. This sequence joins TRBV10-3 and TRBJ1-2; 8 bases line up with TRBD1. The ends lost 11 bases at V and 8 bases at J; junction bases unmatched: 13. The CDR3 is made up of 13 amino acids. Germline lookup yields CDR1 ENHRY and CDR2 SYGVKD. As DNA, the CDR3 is TGTGCCGTCGGACAGGGTGGTCCGGGAGGCTACACCTTC. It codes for CAVGQGGPGGYTF.

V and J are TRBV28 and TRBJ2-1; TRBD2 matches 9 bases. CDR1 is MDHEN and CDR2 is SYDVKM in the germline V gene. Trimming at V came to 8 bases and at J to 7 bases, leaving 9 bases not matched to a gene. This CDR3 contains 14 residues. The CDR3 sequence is CASSIAGVGNEQFF. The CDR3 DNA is TGTGCCAGCTCCATAGCGGGGGTGGGGAATGAGCAGTTCTTC. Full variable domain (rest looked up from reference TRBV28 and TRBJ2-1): DVKVTQSSRYLVKRTGEKVFLECVQDMDHENMFWYRQDPGLGLRLIYFSYDVKMKEKGDIPEGYSVSREKKERFSLILESASTNQTSMYLCASSIAGVGNEQFFGPGTRLTVL.

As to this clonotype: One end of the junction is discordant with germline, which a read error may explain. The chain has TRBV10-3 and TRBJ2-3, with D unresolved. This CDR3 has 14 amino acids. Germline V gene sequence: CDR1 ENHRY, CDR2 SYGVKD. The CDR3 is CAIREYDSSDTQYF. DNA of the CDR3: TGTGCCATCAGGGAGTATGACTCCTCAGATACGCAGTATTTT.

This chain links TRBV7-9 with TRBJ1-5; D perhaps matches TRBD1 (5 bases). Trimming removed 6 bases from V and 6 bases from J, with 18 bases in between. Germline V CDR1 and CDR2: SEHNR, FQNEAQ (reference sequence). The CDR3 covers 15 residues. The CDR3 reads CASSQTGEGTQPQHF. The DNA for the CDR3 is TGTGCCAGCAGTCAGACGGGGGAGGGCACTCAGCCCCAGCATTTT. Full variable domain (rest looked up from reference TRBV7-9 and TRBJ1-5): DTGVSQNPRHKITKRGQNVTFRCDPISEHNRLYWYRQTLGQGPEFLTYFQNEAQLEKSRLLSDRFSAERPKGSFSTLEIQRTEQGDSAMYLCASSQTGEGTQPQHFGDGTRLSIL.

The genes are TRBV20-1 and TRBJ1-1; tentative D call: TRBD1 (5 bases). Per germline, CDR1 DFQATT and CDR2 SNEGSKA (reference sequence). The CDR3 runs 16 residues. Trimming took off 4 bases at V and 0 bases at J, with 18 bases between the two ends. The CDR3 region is CSAIRAGRRLNTEAFF. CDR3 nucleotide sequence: TGCAGTGCTATAAGGGCAGGGCGCCGATTGAACACTGAAGCTTTCTTT.

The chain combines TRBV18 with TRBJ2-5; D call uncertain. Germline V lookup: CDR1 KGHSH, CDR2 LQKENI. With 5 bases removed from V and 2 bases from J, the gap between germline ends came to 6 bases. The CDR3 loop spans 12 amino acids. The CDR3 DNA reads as TGTGCCAGCTCATCTAAGCAAGAGACCCAGTACTTC. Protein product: CASSSKQETQYF.

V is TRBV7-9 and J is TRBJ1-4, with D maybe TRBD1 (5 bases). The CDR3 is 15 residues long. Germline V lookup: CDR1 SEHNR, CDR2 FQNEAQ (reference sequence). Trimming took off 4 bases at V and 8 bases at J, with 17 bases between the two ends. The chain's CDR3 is CASSYGQGRKEKLFF. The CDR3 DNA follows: TGTGCCAGCAGCTATGGGCAGGGTAGGAAGGAAAAACTGTTTTTT.

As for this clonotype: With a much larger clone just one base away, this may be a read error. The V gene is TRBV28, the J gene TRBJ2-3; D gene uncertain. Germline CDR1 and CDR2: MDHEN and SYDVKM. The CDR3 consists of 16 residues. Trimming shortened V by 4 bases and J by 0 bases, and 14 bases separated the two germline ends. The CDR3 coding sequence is TGTGCCAGCAGTTCCTTGTCCAGAACTAGCACAGATACGCAGTATTTT. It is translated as CASSSLSRTSTDTQYF.

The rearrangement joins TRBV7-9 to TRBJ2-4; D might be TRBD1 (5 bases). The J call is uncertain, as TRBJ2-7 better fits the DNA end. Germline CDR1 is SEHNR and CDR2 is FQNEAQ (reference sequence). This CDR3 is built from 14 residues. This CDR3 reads CASSLRQYSHEQYF. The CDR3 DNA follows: TGTGCCAGCAGCTTAAGACAGTATTCCCACGAGCAGTACTTC.

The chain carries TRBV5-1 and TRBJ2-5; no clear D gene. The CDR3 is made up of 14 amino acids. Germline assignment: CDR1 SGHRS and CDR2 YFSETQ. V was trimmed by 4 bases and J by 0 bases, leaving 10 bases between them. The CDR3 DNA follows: TGCGCCAGCAGCCGAAACAGTGACCAAGAGACCCAGTACTTC. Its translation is CASSRNSDQETQYF.

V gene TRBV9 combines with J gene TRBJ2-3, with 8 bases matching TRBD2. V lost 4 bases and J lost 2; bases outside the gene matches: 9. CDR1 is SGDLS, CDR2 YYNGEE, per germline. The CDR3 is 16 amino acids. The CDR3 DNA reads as TGTGCCAGCAGCCAGGGACTAGGGGACTACACAGATACGCAGTATTTT. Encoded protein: CASSQGLGDYTDTQYF.

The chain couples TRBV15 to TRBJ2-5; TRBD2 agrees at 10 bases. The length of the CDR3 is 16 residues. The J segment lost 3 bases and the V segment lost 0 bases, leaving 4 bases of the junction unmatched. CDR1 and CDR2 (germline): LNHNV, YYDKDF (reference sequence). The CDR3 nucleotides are TGTGCCACCAGCAGAGATTGGACTAGCGGAGAAGAGACCCAGTACTTC. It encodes CATSRDWTSGEETQYF.

CDR3 DNA sequence: TGTGCCAGCAGCTTCGGCAAATCCTCCTACGAGCAGTACTTC. Its protein product is CASSFGKSSYEQYF. The rearrangement uses TRBV7-2 and TRBJ2-7, with D unresolved. Germline loops: CDR1 SGHTA, CDR2 FQGNSA. This CDR3 is 14 amino acids long. V shed 3 bases and J shed 0 bases, with 9 bases lying between them.

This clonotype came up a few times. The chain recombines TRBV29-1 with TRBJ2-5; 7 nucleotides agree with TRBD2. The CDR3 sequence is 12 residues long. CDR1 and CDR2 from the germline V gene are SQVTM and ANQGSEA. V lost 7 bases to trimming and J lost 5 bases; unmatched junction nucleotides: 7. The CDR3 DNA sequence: TGCAGCGCCGTGGAGGGAGGGGAGACCCAGTACTTC. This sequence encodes CSAVEGGETQYF. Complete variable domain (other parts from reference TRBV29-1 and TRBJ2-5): SAVISQKPSRDICQRGTSLTIQCQVDSQVTMMFWYRQQPGQSLTLIATANQGSEATYESGFVIDKFPISRPNLTFSTLTVSNMSPEDSSIYLCSAVEGGETQYFGPGTRLLVL.